This T cell receptor (beta chain) originates from a study of shared clonotypes between healthy human individuals. Original processing methods: Junction-only sequences without quality scores were provided by ImmunoSEQ, so filtering was different. The repertoire was sequenced with immunoSEQ multiplex PCR; TCRdb's copy has only in-frame clones and lacks some. That table furnishes V, J and clone size, whereas the DNA furnished D and trimming. Here the sample spans hundreds of thousands of clones, approximately 97% being singletons. CDR3 length equals 14 residues. CDR1 and CDR2 from the germline V gene are ENHRY and SYGVKD. The V gene end was trimmed by 2 bases and the J gene end by 2 bases; junction bases not matched to a gene: 2.

Source material: naive CD4+ T cells sorted from blood. Sample subset: CD45RA+ positively selected. This clonotype was sampled from a woman in her 30s in good health. The rearrangement uses TRBV10-3 and TRBJ2-7, with 8 bases fitting TRBD2. The CDR3 protein is CAISEGTRAYEQYF. CDR3 nucleotide sequence: TGTGCCATCAGTGAGGGGACTAGAGCCTACGAGCAGTACTTC.